This T cell receptor (beta chain) originates from a study of CD4 T cells in relation to SARS-CoV-2 and coronaviruses. Assay: immunoSEQ multiplex PCR; the TCRdb copy retains only in-frame clones and omits some. The repertoire consists of 27,000 or so clones, with about 70% occurring once and the leading ten covering 15% to 20%. Unexposed donor CD4+ T cells date from about 2011-2019, before the COVID-19 pandemic. The cells were cultured for around ten days before CD4+ T cells were isolated. V was shortened by 5 bases and J by 5 bases, with 12 bases between the two germline ends. Germline CDR1 is LNHDA and CDR2 is SQIVND (reference sequence). There are 14 residues in the CDR3. In regard to this clone: What it binds is unknown.

The V gene is TRBV19, the J gene TRBJ1-4; D is undetermined. The source of this sequence is a human donor in good health. Sequenced input: CD4+ T cells from PBMCs, cultured in vitro. The CDR3 nucleotides read TGTGCCAGTAGTCTACAGAGAGTGAATGAAAAACTGTTTTTT. The encoded protein is CASSLQRVNEKLFF.